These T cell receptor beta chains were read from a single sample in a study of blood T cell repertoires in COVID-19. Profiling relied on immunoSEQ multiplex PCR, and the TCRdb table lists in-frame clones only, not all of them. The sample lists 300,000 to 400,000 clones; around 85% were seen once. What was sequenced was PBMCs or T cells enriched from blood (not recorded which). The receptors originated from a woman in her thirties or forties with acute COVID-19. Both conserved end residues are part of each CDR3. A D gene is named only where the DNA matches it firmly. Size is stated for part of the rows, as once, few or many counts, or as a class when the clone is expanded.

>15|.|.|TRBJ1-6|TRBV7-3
TGTGCCAGCAGCTCAGCGGGGGGAGGACAATCACCCCTCCACTTT
CASSSAGGGQSPLHF
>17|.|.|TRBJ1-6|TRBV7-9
TGTGCCAGCAGCTTAGCGGGGGGAACCCACTCCGATTCACCCCTCCACTTT
CASSLAGGTHSDSPLHF
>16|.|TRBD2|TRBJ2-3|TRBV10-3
TGTGCCATCAGTCCCCAGGGACTAGCGGGCACAGATACGCAGTATTTT
CAISPQGLAGTDTQYF
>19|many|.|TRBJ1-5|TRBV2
TGTGCCAGCAGCCTCAAGGCCGTGTCCGGGACAACAAGCAATCAGCCCCAGCATTTT
CASSLKAVSGTTSNQPQHF
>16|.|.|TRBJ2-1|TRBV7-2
TGTGCCAGCAGCTTAGCGCCGGGTCTCTCCTACAATGAGCAGTTCTTC
CASSLAPGLSYNEQFF
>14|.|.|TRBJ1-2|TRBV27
TGTGCCAGCAGTCTAAACCAGGGAATGTATGGCTACACCTTC
CASSLNQGMYGYTF
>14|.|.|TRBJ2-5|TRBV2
TGTGCCAGCAGTGAGAACTTGGCGGGAGAGACCCAGTACTTC
CASSENLAGETQYF
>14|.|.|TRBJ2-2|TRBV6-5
TGTGCCAGCCGAGCCACCCCGAACACCGGGGAGCTGTTTTTT
CASRATPNTGELFF
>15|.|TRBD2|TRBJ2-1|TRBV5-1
TGCGCCAGCAGCTCGTGGGGGGGTTGGTCGAATGAGCAGTTCTTC
CASSSWGGWSNEQFF
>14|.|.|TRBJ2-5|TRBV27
TGTGCCAGCGGTTTCTTTGGGGGGAGTGAGACCCAGTACTTC
CASGFFGGSETQYF
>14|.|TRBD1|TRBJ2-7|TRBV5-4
TGTGCCAGCAGCTTGCCCGGGACAGAATACGAGCAGTACTTC
CASSLPGTEYEQYF
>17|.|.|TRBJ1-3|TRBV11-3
TGTGCCAGCAGCTTAGAACGTCTTGGCAGCTCTGGAAACACCATATATTTT
CASSLERLGSSGNTIYF
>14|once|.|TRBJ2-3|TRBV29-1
TGCAGCGTCGTCCCTGGGGGCTACACAGATACGCAGTATTTT
CSVVPGGYTDTQYF
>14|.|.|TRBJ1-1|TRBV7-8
TGTGCCAGCAGCTCACCGACAGCATCCACTGAAGCTTTCTTT
CASSSPTASTEAFF
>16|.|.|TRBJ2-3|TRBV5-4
TGTGCCAGCAGCCCTTGGCGGGGCTCTAGCACAGATACGCAGTATTTT
CASSPWRGSSTDTQYF
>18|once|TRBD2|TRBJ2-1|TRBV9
TGTGCCAGCAGCCGGGTAGGGACTAGCGGAAACTCCTACAATGAGCAGTTCTTC
CASSRVGTSGNSYNEQFF
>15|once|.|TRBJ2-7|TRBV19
TGTGCCAGTAGTATAAGAGGCAGTAGCTCCTACGAGCAGTACTTC
CASSIRGSSSYEQYF
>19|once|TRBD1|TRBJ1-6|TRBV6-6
TGTGCCAGCAGTCGCGGATTCGGACAGGCCCTCTCCTATAATTCACCCCTCCACTTT
CASSRGFGQALSYNSPLHF
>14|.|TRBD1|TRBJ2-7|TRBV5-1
TGCGCCAGCGCGACCCCGGGACAGTACTACGAGCAGTACTTC
CASATPGQYYEQYF
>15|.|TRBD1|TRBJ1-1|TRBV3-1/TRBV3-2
TGTGCCAGCAGCCAAGACTACAGGGGGAACACTGAAGCTTTCTTT
CASSQDYRGNTEAFF
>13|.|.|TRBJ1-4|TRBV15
TGTGCCACCAGCAGGACACAGGATGAAAAACTGTTTTTT
CATSRTQDEKLFF
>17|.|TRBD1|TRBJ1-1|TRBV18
TGTGCCAGCTCACCAGGGTTGCCGGGACAGGGGAACACTGAAGCTTTCTTT
CASSPGLPGQGNTEAFF
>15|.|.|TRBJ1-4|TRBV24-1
TGTGCCACCAGTGATTTGCAAGGGGCAACCGAAAAACTGTTTTTT
CATSDLQGATEKLFF
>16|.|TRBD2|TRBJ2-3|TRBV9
TGTGCCAGCAGCGTAGCCAGCGGGGGGATAGCAGATACGCAGTATTTT
CASSVASGGIADTQYF
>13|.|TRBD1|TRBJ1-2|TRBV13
TGTGCCAGCAGCAAACTAGGGGGCTCTGGCTACACCTTC
CASSKLGGSGYTF
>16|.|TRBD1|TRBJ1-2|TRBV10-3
TGTGCCATCAGTGAACAGGACAGGGGTCGGAACTATGGCTACACCTTC
CAISEQDRGRNYGYTF
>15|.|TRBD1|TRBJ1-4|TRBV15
TGTGCCACCAGCAGAGAGGGGACAGGGGATGAAAAACTGTTTTTT
CATSREGTGDEKLFF
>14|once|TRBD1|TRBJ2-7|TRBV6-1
TGTGCCAGCAGTACAGGGGTGGTGTCCTACGAGCAGTACTTC
CASSTGVVSYEQYF
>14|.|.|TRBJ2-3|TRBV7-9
TGTGCCAGCAGCTCCCGGACTAGCACAGATACGCAGTATTTT
CASSSRTSTDTQYF
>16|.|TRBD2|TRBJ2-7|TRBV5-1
TGCGCCAGCAGCTTCCTACCAGCGGGGGGGCCTGACGAGCAGTACTTC
CASSFLPAGGPDEQYF
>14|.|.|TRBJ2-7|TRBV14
TGTGCCAGCAGCCAGGGCCAGGGGTCCTACGAGCAGTACTTC
CASSQGQGSYEQYF
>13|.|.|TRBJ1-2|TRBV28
TGTGCCAGCAGACAAACAGGGACGGGTGGCTACACCTTC
CASRQTGTGGYTF
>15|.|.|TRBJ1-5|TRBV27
TGTGCCAGCAGTGAAGGGACAAGTAGCAATCAGCCCCAGCATTTT
CASSEGTSSNQPQHF
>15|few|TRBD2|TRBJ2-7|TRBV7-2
TGTGCCAGCAGCTGGGGGACTAGCGGGGGCGGCGTGGAGTACTTC
CASSWGTSGGGVEYF
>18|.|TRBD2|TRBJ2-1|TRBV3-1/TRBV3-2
TGTGCCAGCAGCCATAGACAGGGGACTAGCGCCTCTGGGAATGAGCAGTTCTTC
CASSHRQGTSASGNEQFF
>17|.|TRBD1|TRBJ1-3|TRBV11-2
TGTGCCAGCAGCTTCCGACAGGGCTCTTTCTCTGGAAACACCATATATTTT
CASSFRQGSFSGNTIYF
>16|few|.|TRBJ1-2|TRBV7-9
TGTGCCAGCAGCTTAGATAGGACAGAAGCTAACTATGGCTACACCTTC
CASSLDRTEANYGYTF
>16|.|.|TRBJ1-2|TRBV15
TGTGCCACCAGCAGAGATGGGATCGGGATAACCTATGGCTACACCTTC
CATSRDGIGITYGYTF
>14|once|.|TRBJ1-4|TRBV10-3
TGTGCCATCAGCCCGACAGCTCTAAATGAAAAACTGTTTTTT
CAISPTALNEKLFF
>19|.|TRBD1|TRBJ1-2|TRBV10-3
TGTGCCATCAGGCCGGGACAGGGCTCTGCCGCTACTACTAACTATGGCTACACCTTC
CAIRPGQGSAATTNYGYTF
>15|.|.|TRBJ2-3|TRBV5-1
TGCGCCAGCAGCTCCGGGACACTAAGCACAGATACGCAGTATTTT
CASSSGTLSTDTQYF
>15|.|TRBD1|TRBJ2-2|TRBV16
TGTGCCAGCAGCCTGGACAGGATGAACACCGGGGAGCTGTTTTTT
CASSLDRMNTGELFF
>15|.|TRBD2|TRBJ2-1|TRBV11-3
TGTGCCAGCAGCTTAGAAGCGGGAGGGAGCAATGAGCAGTTCTTC
CASSLEAGGSNEQFF
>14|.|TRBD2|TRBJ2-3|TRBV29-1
TGCAGCGTGACGACTAGCGGGAGGATAGATACGCAGTATTTT
CSVTTSGRIDTQYF
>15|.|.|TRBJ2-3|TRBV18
TGTGCCAGCTCACCGACTAGTGGGGCCGGGGATACGCAGTATTTT
CASSPTSGAGDTQYF
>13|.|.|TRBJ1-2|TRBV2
TGTGCCAGCAGTGAAATGCAGGGTTATGGCTACACCTTC
CASSEMQGYGYTF
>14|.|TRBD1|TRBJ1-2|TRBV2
TGTGCCAGCAGTGCTGGACAGGGGACCTATGGCTACACCTTC
CASSAGQGTYGYTF
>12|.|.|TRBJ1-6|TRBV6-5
TGTGCCAGCAGTACAGGGAGTTCACCCCTCCACTTT
CASSTGSSPLHF
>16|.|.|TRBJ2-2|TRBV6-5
TGTGCCAGCAGTTACCAGACAGGTTCGAACACCGGGGAGCTGTTTTTT
CASSYQTGSNTGELFF
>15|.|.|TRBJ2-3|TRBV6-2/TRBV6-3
TGTGCCAGCAGTTACGGCAGGGAAATAACAGATACGCAGTATTTT
CASSYGREITDTQYF
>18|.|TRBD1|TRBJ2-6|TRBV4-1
TGCGCCAGCAGCCAGCCCCGGGACAGGAACTCTGGGGCCAACGTCCTGACTTTC
CASSQPRDRNSGANVLTF
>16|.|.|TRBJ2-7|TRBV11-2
TGTGCCAGCAGCATAAGCACAGGGCCCGGGGGGTACGAGCAGTACTTC
CASSISTGPGGYEQYF
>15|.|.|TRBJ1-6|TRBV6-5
TGTGCCAGCAGTTTGGGGGGGACCTATAATTCACCCCTCCACTTT
CASSLGGTYNSPLHF